Sequencing of this TCR beta chain was carried out in a study of cytomegalovirus exposure and HLA in healthy donors. About this clone: What it recognizes is unknown.

The study's findings and limits: As a later analysis revealed, the rate of TCR association differed by HLA locus, with DRB1 most and HLA-C fewest. Among the most significant clusters, several appeared linked to common viral pathogens in a later analysis.

The donors (healthy individuals) were bone marrow donors. In the PCR, 60 Vbeta and 13 Jbeta primers were used. Generated by immunoSEQ multiplex PCR, the TCRdb table keeps only in-frame clones and is missing some. There are roughly 120,000 clones in the sample; around 85% occur only once, and 6.2% lies in the top ten. Trimming cost V 2 bases and J 7 bases, with 11 bases left between them. This CDR3 contains 13 residues. Germline V lookup: CDR1 WNHNN, CDR2 SYGVQD (reference sequence). The sequencing input was PBMCs. The sequence came from a man younger than 40 in good health and CMV-seropositive. The chain couples TRBV10-1 to TRBJ2-5, with a possible D match to TRBD2 (5 bases). The CDR3 region is CASSEAVRGTQYF. The CDR3 nucleotides are TGCGCCAGCAGTGAGGCGGTACGGGGGACCCAGTACTTC.